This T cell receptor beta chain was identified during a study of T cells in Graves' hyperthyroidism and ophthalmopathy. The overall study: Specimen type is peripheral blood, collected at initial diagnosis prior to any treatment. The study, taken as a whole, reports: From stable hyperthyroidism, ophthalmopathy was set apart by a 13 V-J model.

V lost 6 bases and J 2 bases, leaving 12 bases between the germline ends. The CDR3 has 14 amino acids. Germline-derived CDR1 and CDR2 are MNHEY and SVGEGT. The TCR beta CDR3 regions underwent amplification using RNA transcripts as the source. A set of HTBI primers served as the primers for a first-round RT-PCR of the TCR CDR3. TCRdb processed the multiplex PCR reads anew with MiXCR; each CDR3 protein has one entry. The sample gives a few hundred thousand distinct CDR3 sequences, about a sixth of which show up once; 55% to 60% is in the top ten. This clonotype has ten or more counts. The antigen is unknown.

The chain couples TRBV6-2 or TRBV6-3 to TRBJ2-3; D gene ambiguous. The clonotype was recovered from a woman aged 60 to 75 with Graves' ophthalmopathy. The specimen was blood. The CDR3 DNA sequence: TGTGCCAGCAGCCCGACCGCCCTCACAGATACGCAGTATTTT. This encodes CASSPTALTDTQYF.